Reported below is one T cell receptor (beta chain). Antigen unknown. The PCR ran on 60 Vbeta and 13 Jbeta primers. Produced via immunoSEQ multiplex PCR; TCRdb's table is partial and in-frame only. Of some 150,000 clones listed, around 80% are singletons. CDR3 size: 14 residues. Germline V CDR1 and CDR2: MRHNA, SNTAGT. The J segment lost 10 bases and the V segment lost 4 bases, leaving 8 bases of the junction unmatched. This specimen comes from a study of cytomegalovirus exposure and HLA in healthy donors. Study-wide results and limits: When analyzed later, a missense DCLRE1C variant was found to be linked to TCR beta V- and J-gene trimming. Roughly uniform depth of sequencing across donors was assumed in presence/absence analyses.

The chain links TRBV6-4 to TRBJ2-1; 9 bases map to TRBD2. The specimen was PBMCs. The source of this sequence is a man between 35 and 55 years old in good health and CMV-seronegative. CDR3 amino acids: CASSVVMTSGEQFF. The DNA for the CDR3 is TGTGCCAGCAGTGTTGTGATGACTAGCGGCGAGCAGTTCTTC.